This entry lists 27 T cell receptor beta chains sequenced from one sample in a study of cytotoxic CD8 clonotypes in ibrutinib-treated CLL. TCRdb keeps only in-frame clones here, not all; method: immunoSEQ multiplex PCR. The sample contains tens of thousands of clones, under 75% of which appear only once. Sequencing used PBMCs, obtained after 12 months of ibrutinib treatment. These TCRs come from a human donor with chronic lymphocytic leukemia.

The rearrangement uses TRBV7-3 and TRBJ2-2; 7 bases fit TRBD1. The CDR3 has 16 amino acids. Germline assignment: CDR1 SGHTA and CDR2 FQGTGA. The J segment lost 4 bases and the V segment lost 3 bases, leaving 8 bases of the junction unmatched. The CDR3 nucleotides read TGTGCCAGCAGCTTGACAGGGCCCCCCCCCACCGGGGAGCTGTTTTTT. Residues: CASSLTGPPPTGELFF.

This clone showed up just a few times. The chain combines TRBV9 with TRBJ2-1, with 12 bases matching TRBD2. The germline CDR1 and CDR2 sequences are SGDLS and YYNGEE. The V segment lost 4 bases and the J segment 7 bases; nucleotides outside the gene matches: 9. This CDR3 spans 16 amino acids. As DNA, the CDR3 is TGTGCCAGCAGCTCTAGGACTAGCGGGGTTCGAAATGAGCAGTTCTTC. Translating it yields CASSSRTSGVRNEQFF.

The CDR3 protein is CASSIRRVGGYTF. Written as DNA, the CDR3 is TGTGCCAGTAGTATCCGAAGGGTAGGCGGCTACACCTTC. This chain joins TRBV19 and TRBJ1-2; D unclear. The CDR3 loop spans 13 amino acids. V lost 3 bases, J lost 8 bases, and 13 bases lay in between. From germline, CDR1 is LNHDA and CDR2 SQIVND (reference sequence).

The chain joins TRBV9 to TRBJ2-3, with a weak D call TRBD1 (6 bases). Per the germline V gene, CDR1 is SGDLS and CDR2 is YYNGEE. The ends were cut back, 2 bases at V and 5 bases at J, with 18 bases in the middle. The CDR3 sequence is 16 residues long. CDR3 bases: TGTGCCAGCAGCGTCTATCGGTCCAAACAGGGAGATACGCAGTATTTT. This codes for CASSVYRSKQGDTQYF.

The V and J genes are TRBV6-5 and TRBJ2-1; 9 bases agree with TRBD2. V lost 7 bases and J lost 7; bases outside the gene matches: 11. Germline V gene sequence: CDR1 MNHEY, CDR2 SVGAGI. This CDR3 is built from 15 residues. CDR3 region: CASKTTGLAKNEQFF. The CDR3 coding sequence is TGTGCCAGCAAGACAACGGGACTAGCTAAAAATGAGCAGTTCTTC.

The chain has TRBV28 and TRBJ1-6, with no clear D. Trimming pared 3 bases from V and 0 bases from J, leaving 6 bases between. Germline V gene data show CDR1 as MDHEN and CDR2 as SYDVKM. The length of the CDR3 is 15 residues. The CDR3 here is CASSLGSSYNSPLHF. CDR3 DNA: TGTGCCAGCAGTTTGGGCAGCTCCTATAATTCACCCCTCCACTTT.

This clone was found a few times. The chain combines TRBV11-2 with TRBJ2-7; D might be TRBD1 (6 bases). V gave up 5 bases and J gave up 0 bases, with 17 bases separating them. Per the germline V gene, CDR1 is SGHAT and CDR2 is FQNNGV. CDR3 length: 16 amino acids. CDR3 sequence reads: CASSPYTGPSSYEQYF. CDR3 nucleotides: TGTGCCAGCAGCCCCTACACAGGGCCGAGCTCCTACGAGCAGTACTTC.

For the CDR3, the DNA is TGTGCCAGCAGCTTTCGTGACCTTGTGGACTATGGCTACACCTTC. This gives the protein CASSFRDLVDYGYTF. The V and J genes are TRBV5-8 and TRBJ1-2; D is ambiguous. The CDR3 totals 15 residues. Germline CDR1 SGHTS, CDR2 YDEGEE. The V and J ends lost 2 bases and 3 bases respectively, with 14 bases between them.

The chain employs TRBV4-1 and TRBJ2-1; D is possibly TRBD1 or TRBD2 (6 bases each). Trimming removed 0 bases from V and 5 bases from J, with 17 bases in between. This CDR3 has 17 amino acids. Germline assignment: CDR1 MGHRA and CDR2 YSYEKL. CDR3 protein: CASSQDPLGGDNNEQFF. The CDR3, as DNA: TGCGCCAGCAGCCAAGATCCATTGGGGGGCGACAACAATGAGCAGTTCTTC.

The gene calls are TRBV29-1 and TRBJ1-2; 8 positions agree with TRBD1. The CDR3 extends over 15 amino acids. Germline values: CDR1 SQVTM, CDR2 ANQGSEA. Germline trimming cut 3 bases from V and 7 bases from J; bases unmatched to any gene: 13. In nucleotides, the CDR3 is TGCAGCGTTGAGGCAGGGGGCGCCGGGGTCTCTGGCTACACCTTC. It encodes CSVEAGGAGVSGYTF. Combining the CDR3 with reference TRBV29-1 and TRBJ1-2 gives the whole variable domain SAVISQKPSRDICQRGTSLTIQCQVDSQVTMMFWYRQQPGQSLTLIATANQGSEATYESGFVIDKFPISRPNLTFSTLTVSNMSPEDSSIYLCSVEAGGAGVSGYTFGSGTRLTVV.

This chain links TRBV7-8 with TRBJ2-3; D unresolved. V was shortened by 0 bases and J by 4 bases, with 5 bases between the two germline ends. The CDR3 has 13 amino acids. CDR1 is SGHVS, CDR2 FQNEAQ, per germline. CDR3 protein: CASSLAAPDTQYF. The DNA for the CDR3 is TGTGCCAGCAGCTTAGCCGCGCCAGATACGCAGTATTTT.

The CDR3 DNA reads TGCGCCAGCAGCTTCTCGGGACGCACCTACAATGAGCAGTTCTTC. Translating it yields CASSFSGRTYNEQFF. The chain employs TRBV5-1 and TRBJ2-1; possibly TRBD1 or TRBD2 for D (5 bases each). Trimming pared 2 bases from V and 2 bases from J, leaving 11 bases between. Germline values: CDR1 SGHRS, CDR2 YFSETQ. This CDR3 contains 15 residues. Full variable domain (rest looked up from reference TRBV5-1 and TRBJ2-1): KAGVTQTPRYLIKTRGQQVTLSCSPISGHRSVSWYQQTPGQGLQFLFEYFSETQRNKGNFPGRFSGRQFSNSRSEMNVSTLELGDSALYLCASSFSGRTYNEQFFGPGTRLTVL.

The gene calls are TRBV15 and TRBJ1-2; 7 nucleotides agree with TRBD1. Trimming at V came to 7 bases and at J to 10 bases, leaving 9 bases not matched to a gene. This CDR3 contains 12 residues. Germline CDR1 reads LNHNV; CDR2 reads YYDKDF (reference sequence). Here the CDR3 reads CATTQRGRDYTF. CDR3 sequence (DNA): TGTGCCACCACCCAGAGGGGGCGCGACTACACCTTC.

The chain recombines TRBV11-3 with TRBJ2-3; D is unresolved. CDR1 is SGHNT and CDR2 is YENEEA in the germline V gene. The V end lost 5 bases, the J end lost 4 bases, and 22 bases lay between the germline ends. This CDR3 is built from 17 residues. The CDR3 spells CASSPGGRRIGADTQYF. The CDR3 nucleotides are TGTGCCAGCAGCCCAGGTGGCAGGCGAATTGGCGCAGATACGCAGTATTTT. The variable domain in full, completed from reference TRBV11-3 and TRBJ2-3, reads EAGVVQSPRYKIIEKKQPVAFWCNPISGHNTLYWYLQNLGQGPELLIRYENEEAVDDSQLPKDRFSAERLKGVDSTLKIQPAELGDSAVYLCASSPGGRRIGADTQYFGPGTRLTVL.

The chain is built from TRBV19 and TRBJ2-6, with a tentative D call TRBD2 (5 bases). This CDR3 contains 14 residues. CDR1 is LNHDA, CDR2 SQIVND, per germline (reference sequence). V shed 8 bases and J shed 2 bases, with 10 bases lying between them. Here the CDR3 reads CASLSRAGANVLTF. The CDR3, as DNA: TGTGCCAGTCTTTCGAGGGCTGGGGCCAACGTCCTGACTTTC.

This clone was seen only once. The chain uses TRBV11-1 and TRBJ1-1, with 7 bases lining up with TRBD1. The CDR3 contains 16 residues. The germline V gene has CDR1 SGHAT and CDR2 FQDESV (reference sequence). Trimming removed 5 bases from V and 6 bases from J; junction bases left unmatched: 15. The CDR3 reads CASSPLRGDWAAEAFF. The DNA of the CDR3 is TGTGCCAGCAGCCCACTCAGGGGGGATTGGGCTGCTGAAGCTTTCTTT. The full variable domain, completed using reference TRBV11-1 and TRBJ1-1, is EAEVAQSPRYKITEKSQAVAFWCDPISGHATLYWYRQILGQGPELLVQFQDESVVDDSQLPKDRFSAERLKGVDSTLKIQPAELGDSAMYLCASSPLRGDWAAEAFFGQGTRLTVV.

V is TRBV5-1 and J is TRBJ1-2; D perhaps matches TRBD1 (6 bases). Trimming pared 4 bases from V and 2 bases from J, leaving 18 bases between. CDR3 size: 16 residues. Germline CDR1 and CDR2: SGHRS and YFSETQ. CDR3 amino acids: CASSRQPRGGNYGYTF. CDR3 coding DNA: TGCGCCAGCAGCCGGCAACCCCGGGGGGGCAACTATGGCTACACCTTC.

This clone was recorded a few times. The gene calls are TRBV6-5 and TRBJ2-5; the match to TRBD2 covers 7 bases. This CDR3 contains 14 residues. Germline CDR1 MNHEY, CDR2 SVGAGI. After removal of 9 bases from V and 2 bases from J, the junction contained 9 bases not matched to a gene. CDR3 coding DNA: TGTGCCAGTTCCTCGGGACTAACTCAAGAGACCCAGTACTTC. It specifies CASSSGLTQETQYF.

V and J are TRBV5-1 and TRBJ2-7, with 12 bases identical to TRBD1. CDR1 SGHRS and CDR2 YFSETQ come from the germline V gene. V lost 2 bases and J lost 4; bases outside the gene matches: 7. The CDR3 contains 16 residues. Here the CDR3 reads CASSFGTGGGNYEQYF. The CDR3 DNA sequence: TGCGCCAGCAGCTTTGGGACAGGGGGCGGTAATTACGAGCAGTACTTC. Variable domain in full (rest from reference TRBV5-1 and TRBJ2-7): KAGVTQTPRYLIKTRGQQVTLSCSPISGHRSVSWYQQTPGQGLQFLFEYFSETQRNKGNFPGRFSGRQFSNSRSEMNVSTLELGDSALYLCASSFGTGGGNYEQYFGPGTRLTVT.

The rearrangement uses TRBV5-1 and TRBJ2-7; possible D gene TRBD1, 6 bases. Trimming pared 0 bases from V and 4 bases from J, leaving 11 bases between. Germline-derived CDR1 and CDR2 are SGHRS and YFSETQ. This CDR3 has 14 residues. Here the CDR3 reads CASSLVQGPYEQYF. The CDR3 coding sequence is TGCGCCAGCAGCTTGGTACAGGGCCCGTACGAGCAGTACTTC.

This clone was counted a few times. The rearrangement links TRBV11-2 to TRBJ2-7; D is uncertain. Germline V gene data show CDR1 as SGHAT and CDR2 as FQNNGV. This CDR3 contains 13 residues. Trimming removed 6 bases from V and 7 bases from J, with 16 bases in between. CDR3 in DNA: TGTGCCAGCAGTCACGACACTATTTGGGAGCAGTACTTC. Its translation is CASSHDTIWEQYF.

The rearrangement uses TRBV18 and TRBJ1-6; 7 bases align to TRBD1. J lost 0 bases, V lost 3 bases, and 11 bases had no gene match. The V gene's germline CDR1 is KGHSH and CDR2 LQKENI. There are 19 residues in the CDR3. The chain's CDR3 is CASSPLPQGVSSYNSPLHF. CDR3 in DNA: TGTGCCAGCTCACCGTTACCCCAGGGGGTCAGCTCCTATAATTCACCCCTCCACTTT.

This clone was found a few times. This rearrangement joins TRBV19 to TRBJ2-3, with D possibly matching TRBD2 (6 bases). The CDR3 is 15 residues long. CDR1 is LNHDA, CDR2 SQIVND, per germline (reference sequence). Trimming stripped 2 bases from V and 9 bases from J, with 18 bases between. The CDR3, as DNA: TGTGCCAGTAGTATACTCCATGGGGGGTTAGTGACGCAGTATTTT. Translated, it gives CASSILHGGLVTQYF.

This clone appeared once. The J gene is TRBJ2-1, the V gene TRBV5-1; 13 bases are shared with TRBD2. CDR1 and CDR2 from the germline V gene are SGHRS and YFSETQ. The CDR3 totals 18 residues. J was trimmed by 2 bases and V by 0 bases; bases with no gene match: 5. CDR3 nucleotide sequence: TGCGCCAGCAGCTTGGGGACTAGCGGGGGCTCAGCCTACAATGAGCAGTTCTTC. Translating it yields CASSLGTSGGSAYNEQFF.

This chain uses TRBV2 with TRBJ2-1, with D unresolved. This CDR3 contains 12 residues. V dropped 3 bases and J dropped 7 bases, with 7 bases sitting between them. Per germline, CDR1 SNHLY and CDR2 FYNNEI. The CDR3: CASSDLANEQFF. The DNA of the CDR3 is TGTGCCAGCAGTGATCTCGCAAATGAGCAGTTCTTC. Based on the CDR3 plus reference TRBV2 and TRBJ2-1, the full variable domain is EPEVTQTPSHQVTQMGQEVILRCVPISNHLYFYWYRQILGQKVEFLVSFYNNEISEKSEIFDDQFSVERPDGSNFTLKIRSTKLEDSAMYFCASSDLANEQFFGPGTRLTVL.

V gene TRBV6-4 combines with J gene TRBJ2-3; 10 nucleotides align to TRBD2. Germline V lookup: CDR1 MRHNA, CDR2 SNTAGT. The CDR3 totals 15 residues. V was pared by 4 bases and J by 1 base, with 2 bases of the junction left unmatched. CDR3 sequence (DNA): TGTGCCAGCAGTGCCACTAGCGGGGGCACAGATACGCAGTATTTT. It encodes CASSATSGGTDTQYF.

CDR3 in DNA: TGTGCCAGCAGCTTACAACATTCGAACACCGGGGAGCTGTTTTTT. Amino acids: CASSLQHSNTGELFF. The rearrangement uses TRBV7-3 and TRBJ2-2; D ambiguous. The CDR3 is made up of 15 amino acids. Germline V gene data show CDR1 as SGHTA and CDR2 as FQGTGA. Trimming removed 2 bases at V and 0 bases at J, with 7 bases between.